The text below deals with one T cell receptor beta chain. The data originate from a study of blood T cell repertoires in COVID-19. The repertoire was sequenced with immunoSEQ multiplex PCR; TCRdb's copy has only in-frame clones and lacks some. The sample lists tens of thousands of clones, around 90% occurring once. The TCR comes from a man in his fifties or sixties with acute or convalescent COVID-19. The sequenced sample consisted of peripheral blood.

CDR3 sequence reads: CAVTGGYNQPQHF. Written as DNA, the CDR3 is TGTGCCGTAACAGGGGGGTATAATCAGCCCCAGCATTTT. V is TRBV10-3 and J is TRBJ1-5; 8 bases fit TRBD1. The V and J ends lost 11 bases and 4 bases, in that order; junction bases with no gene match: 7. The germline V gene encodes CDR1 ENHRY and CDR2 SYGVKD. The CDR3 is made up of 13 amino acids.